This T cell receptor beta chain derives from a study of shared clonotypes between healthy human individuals. General observations from the study: Naive subsets, compared against memory subsets, generally had larger estimated richness values. Donor clonotype sharing was expected to depend on sequencing depth.

Source study methods: ImmunoSEQ supplied junction-only sequences lacking quality scores, so filtering was different. Sequencing was performed with immunoSEQ multiplex PCR; in TCRdb, only in-frame clones are kept and a portion is missing. Clone size and V and J calls were adopted from that table, with D and trimming inferred from the DNA. The data contain roughly 700,000 clones, around two thirds of them singletons. To note about this clone: What it recognizes is unknown.

This sequence originates from a woman aged 25-40 years in good health. Source material: memory CD4+ T cells sorted from blood. As to subset: CD45RA-negative fraction.

The CDR3 DNA follows: TGCAGCGTTGCCGAGGATCGATACGAGCAGTACTTC. It is translated as CSVAEDRYEQYF. The chain is built from TRBV29-1 and TRBJ2-7; D call uncertain. Looked up from germline, CDR1 is SQVTM and CDR2 is ANQGSEA. V dropped 4 bases and J dropped 4 bases, with 11 bases sitting between them. There are 12 residues in the CDR3.